This is a list of T cell receptor beta chains from one sample in a study of CD8+ T cells in alopecia areata. Repertoires were generated with immunoSEQ multiplex PCR, while TCRdb's copy carries only in-frame clones and drops some. Among over 150,000 clones listed, about 53% were seen once. The sample was CD8+ T cells sorted from blood, taken at week 24, from a patient treated with tofacitinib. These receptors originate from a human donor with alopecia areata. Each CDR3 is given with its conserved first and last residue. A D gene is named only where the DNA matches it firmly. The size entry is marked missing in some rows and otherwise reads once, few, many or a size class.

D gene | J gene | V gene | clone size | CDR3 protein | CDR3 DNA
. | TRBJ1-1 | TRBV29-1 | once | CSVERGAGTEAFF | TGCAGCGTTGAAAGGGGGGCTGGCACTGAAGCTTTCTTT
. | TRBJ1-1 | TRBV4-1 | . | CASSQHGSQGTEAFF | TGCGCCAGCAGCCAGCACGGCTCGCAGGGTACTGAAGCTTTCTTT
. | TRBJ2-7 | TRBV5-1 | few | CASSLSGGYEQYF | TGCGCCAGCAGCTTGTCCGGGGGCTACGAGCAGTACTTC
. | TRBJ1-6 | TRBV25-1 | . | CASSDGTYSPLHF | TGTGCCAGCAGTGACGGGACGTATTCACCCCTCCACTTT
TRBD1 | TRBJ2-7 | TRBV28 | many | CASSFLGTGSYEQYF | TGTGCCAGCAGTTTTCTTGGGACAGGGTCCTACGAGCAGTACTTC
. | TRBJ1-2 | TRBV2 | once | CASSERQDLNYGYTF | TGTGCCAGCAGTGAACGACAGGACTTGAACTATGGCTACACCTTC
. | TRBJ2-7 | TRBV14 | few | CASSQDWGREQYF | TGTGCCAGCAGCCAAGACTGGGGGCGCGAGCAGTACTTC
. | TRBJ1-1 | TRBV30 | . | CAWYTMNTEAFF | TGTGCCTGGTATACCATGAACACTGAAGCTTTCTTT
TRBD1 | TRBJ1-2 | TRBV10-3 | many | CAISEPSSGGANYGYTF | TGTGCCATCAGTGAGCCATCTTCAGGGGGCGCGAACTATGGCTACACCTTC
. | TRBJ2-7 | TRBV5-6 | . | CASSSSLGEQYF | TGTGCCAGCAGTTCTAGCCTCGGCGAGCAGTACTTC
TRBD2 | TRBJ2-3 | TRBV7-7 | . | CASSPRLAGSTDTQYF | TGTGCCAGCAGCCCTCGGCTAGCGGGGAGCACAGATACGCAGTATTTT
. | TRBJ1-1 | TRBV25-1 | few | CASSSPGLSSPNTEAFF | TGTGCCAGCAGTTCCCCGGGGCTGTCCTCTCCGAACACTGAAGCTTTCTTT
. | TRBJ2-3 | TRBV11-2 | . | CASSLEWADTQYF | TGTGCCAGCAGCTTAGAGTGGGCAGATACGCAGTATTTT
. | TRBJ2-5 | TRBV5-1 | few | CASSDDQETQYF | TGCGCCAGCAGCGACGACCAAGAGACCCAGTACTTC
TRBD2 | TRBJ2-5 | TRBV29-1 | . | CSGVLVGGRETQYF | TGCAGCGGCGTGCTGGTGGGGGGGAGGGAGACCCAGTACTTC
. | TRBJ1-5 | TRBV7-9 | . | CASSLGNQPQHF | TGTGCCAGCAGCTTGGGCAATCAGCCCCAGCATTTT
. | TRBJ1-1 | TRBV28 | . | CASSLRVGNTEAFF | TGTGCCAGCAGTTTGAGGGTTGGGAACACTGAAGCTTTCTTT